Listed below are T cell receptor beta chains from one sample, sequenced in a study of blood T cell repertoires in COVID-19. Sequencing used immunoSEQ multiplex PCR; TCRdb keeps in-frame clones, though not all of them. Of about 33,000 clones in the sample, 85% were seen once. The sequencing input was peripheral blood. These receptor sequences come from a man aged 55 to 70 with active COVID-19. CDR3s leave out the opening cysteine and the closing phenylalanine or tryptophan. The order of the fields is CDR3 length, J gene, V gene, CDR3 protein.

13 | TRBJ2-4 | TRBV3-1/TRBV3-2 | ASRGGGAHKNIQY
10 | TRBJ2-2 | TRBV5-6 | ASSLVSGELF
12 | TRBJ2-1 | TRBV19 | ASNNEVGQLVQF
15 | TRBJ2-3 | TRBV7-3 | ASSSPGLAGGTDTQY
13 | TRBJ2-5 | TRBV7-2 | ASSASGSPGGTQY
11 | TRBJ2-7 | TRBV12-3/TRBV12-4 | ASSFPGLDEQY
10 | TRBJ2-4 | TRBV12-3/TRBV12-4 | ASTTLAGVSS
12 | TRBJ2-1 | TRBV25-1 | ASSPQRTYNEQF
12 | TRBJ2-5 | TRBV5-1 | ASSGPGGGETQY
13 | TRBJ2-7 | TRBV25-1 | ASSVAGGSSYEQY
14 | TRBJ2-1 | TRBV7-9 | ASSLVAGVKYNEQF
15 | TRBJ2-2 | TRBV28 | ASRYPTGKKNTGELF
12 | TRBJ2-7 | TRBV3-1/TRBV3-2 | ASSRGGPSYEQY
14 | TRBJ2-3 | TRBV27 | ATLAGGHSSTDTQY
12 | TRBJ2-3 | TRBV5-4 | ASSLKEGWVTQY
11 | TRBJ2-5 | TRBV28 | ASSLTQGVSQY
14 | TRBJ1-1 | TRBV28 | ASSQTGVLMNTEAF
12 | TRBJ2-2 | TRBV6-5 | ASSQTSQPGELF
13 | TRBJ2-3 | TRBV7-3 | ASSPGTSPTDTQY
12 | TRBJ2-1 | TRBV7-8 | ASSLLGGYNEQF
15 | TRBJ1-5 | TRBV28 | ASSPNRWDSNNQPQH
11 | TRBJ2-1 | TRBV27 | ASSLSISGTEF
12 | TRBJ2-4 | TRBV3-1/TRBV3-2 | ASSPDSAKNIQY
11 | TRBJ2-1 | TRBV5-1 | ASSGSLYNEQF
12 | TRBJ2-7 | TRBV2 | ASAGERVQGEQY
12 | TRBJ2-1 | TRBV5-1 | ASTVGGTRNEQF
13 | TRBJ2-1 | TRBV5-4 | ASSQGTSGYNEQF
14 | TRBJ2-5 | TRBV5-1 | ASSMGTSVKLETQY
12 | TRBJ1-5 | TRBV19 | ASSIGDSNQPQH
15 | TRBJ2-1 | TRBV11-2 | ASSARLAGGSYNEQF
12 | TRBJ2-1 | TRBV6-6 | ASSFSGRGNEQF
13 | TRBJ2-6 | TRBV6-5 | ASSVQGLLANVLT
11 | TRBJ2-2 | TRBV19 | ASSISWTGELF
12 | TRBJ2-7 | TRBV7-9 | ASSPGLARREQY
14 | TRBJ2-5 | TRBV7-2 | ASSPSGRALVETQY
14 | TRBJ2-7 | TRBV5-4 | ASSLYGRVFVNEQY